A single sample gave rise to the 27 T cell receptor beta chains below, sequenced in a study of T cells in Graves' hyperthyroidism and ophthalmopathy. Template material for amplifying TCR beta CDR3 regions consisted of RNA transcripts. TCR CDR3 underwent first-round RT-PCR with the HTBI primer set. MiXCR was run by TCRdb on the multiplex PCR reads, yielding one entry per CDR3 protein. The data hold roughly 700,000 distinct CDR3 sequences, with under 45% observed a single time. The source material was blood. These receptor sequences come from a woman aged 40 to 49 with Graves' hyperthyroidism.

Worth noting for this clonotype: This CDR3 is missing its conserved last phenylalanine or tryptophan, likely due to a read error. This chain links TRBV6-5 with TRBJ1-5; TRBD1 agrees at 8 bases. V was pared by 5 bases and J by 2 bases, with 5 bases of the junction left unmatched. The CDR3 is 15 amino acids. The germline V gene encodes CDR1 MNHEY and CDR2 SVGAGI. The CDR3 region is CASSPGQGRNQPQHL. The DNA for the CDR3 is TGTGCCAGCAGTCCCGGACAGGGACGCAATCAGCCCCAGCATTTG.

The sample holds many counts of this clonotype. This rearrangement joins TRBV20-1 to TRBJ2-5; D not certain. CDR1 is DFQATT and CDR2 is SNEGSKA in the germline V gene (reference sequence). The CDR3 runs to 12 residues. V lost 6 bases to trimming and J lost 4 bases, with 12 bases between them. The CDR3 reads CSATEAVETQYF. Here the CDR3 DNA reads TGCAGTGCGACCGAGGCCGTAGAGACCCAGTACTTC.

This rearrangement joins TRBV7-2 to TRBJ2-7; TRBD1 matches at 7 bases. In germline, CDR1 is SGHTA, CDR2 FQGNSA. Germline trimming cut 2 bases from V and 2 bases from J; bases unmatched to any gene: 9. The CDR3 has 16 residues. CDR3: CASSLTGQVNTYEQYF. For the CDR3, the DNA is TGTGCCAGCAGCTTAACCGGACAGGTTAATACCTACGAGCAGTACTTC. The full variable domain, its missing parts supplied by reference TRBV7-2 and TRBJ2-7, is GAGVSQSPSNKVTEKGKDVELRCDPISGHTALYWYRQSLGQGLEFLIYFQGNSAPDKSGLPSDRFSAERTGGSVSTLTIQRTQQEDSAVYLCASSLTGQVNTYEQYFGPGTRLTVT.

The chain joins TRBV7-2 to TRBJ2-7, with 12 bases lining up with TRBD1. The CDR3 covers 16 residues. V gave up 3 bases and J gave up 7 bases; unmatched junction bases: 10. In germline, CDR1 is SGHTA, CDR2 FQGNSA. This CDR3 is CASSFNTGQGAEEQYF. In DNA form, the CDR3 reads TGTGCCAGCAGCTTTAATACGGGACAGGGGGCAGAAGAGCAGTACTTC.

This clonotype was seen more than once but under ten times. Just one base apart from a much larger clone, this may be a read error. CDR3 bases: TGTGCCAGCAGCGTGACAGTTCGGGACTACACCTTC. Translated: CASSVTVRDYTF. This rearrangement joins TRBV7-2 to TRBJ1-2; maybe TRBD1 (5 bases). This CDR3 has 12 amino acids. Trimming cost V 5 bases and J 10 bases, with 14 bases left between them. From germline, CDR1 is SGHTA and CDR2 FQGNSA.

This clonotype was recorded many times. This rearrangement joins TRBV20-1 to TRBJ2-1; 8 bases map to TRBD1. CDR3 length equals 12 residues. After removal of 3 bases from V and 7 bases from J, the junction contained 2 bases not matched to a gene. Germline V CDR1 and CDR2: DFQATT, SNEGSKA (reference sequence). The chain's CDR3 is CSASRTGNEQFF. CDR3 sequence (DNA): TGCAGTGCTAGCCGGACAGGGAATGAGCAGTTCTTC.

The chain is built from TRBV29-1 and TRBJ2-3; no firm D call. CDR1 is SQVTM and CDR2 is ANQGSEA in the germline V gene. The CDR3 runs to 15 residues. Trimming cost V 7 bases and J 1 base, with 18 bases left between them. In nucleotides, the CDR3 is TGCAGCGCCGAATCTCGAGGACGGGGCACAGATACGCAGTATTTT. Translation gives CSAESRGRGTDTQYF.

The V gene is TRBV6-5, the J gene TRBJ1-4; 7 bases align to TRBD1. There are 14 residues in the CDR3. With V trimmed by 3 bases and J by 7 bases, 5 bases remained unmatched. Germline V gives CDR1 MNHEY, CDR2 SVGAGI. CDR3 DNA sequence: TGTGCCAGCAGTTATTCGGACAGGCTTGAAAAACTGTTTTTT. It encodes CASSYSDRLEKLFF.

The V call is TRBV11-2, the J call TRBJ2-7; perhaps TRBD2 as D (5 bases). Trimming removed 5 bases at V and 0 bases at J, with 17 bases between. This CDR3 is 16 amino acids long. Germline CDR1 SGHAT, CDR2 FQNNGV. The CDR3 reads CASSPVLGRGSYEQYF. The DNA for the CDR3 is TGTGCCAGCAGCCCGGTACTGGGTCGGGGCTCCTACGAGCAGTACTTC.

This clonotype was seen ten or more times. The chain is built from TRBV2 and TRBJ1-3; D remains ambiguous. The CDR3 loop spans 12 amino acids. V shed 6 bases and J shed 4 bases, with 7 bases lying between them. The germline gives CDR1 SNHLY, CDR2 FYNNEI. CDR3: CASRNGGNTIYF. CDR3 nucleotide sequence: TGTGCCAGCAGGAACGGAGGAAACACCATATATTTT.

This sequence joins TRBV7-9 and TRBJ1-6; 10 nucleotides line up with TRBD1. The CDR3 totals 16 residues. Trimming removed 6 bases from V and 3 bases from J; junction bases left unmatched: 5. CDR1 is SEHNR and CDR2 is FQNEAQ in the germline V gene (reference sequence). The CDR3 nucleotides read TGTGCCAGCAGGCCCGGGACAGGGGTCTATAATTCACCCCTCCACTTT. Translation: CASRPGTGVYNSPLHF.

This clonotype was seen once. The DNA is omitted, as the CDR3 cannot be located on it reliably, and the CDR3 follows TCRdb's listing. The rearrangement links TRBV20-1 to TRBJ2-2; whether TRBD1, the table's D call, matches the DNA was not checked. The CDR3 region is 21 residues in length, termini included. Germline assignment: CDR1 DFQATT and CDR2 SNEGSKA (reference sequence). CDR3 amino acids: CSARSRFNVLTFGAGTGELFF.

The J gene is TRBJ1-5, the V gene TRBV6-2 or TRBV6-3; 7 nucleotides line up with TRBD1. Trimming took 4 bases from V and 7 from J; bases not matched to a gene: 7. Germline-derived CDR1 and CDR2 are MNHEY and SVGEGT. CDR3 length: 14 amino acids. CDR3 coding DNA: TGTGCCAGCAGTTGGACAGGATCCGCACAGCCCCAGCATTTT. This sequence encodes CASSWTGSAQPQHF.

This clonotype has a count of ten or more. J is TRBJ1-4 and V is TRBV12-3 or TRBV12-4; a possible D gene is TRBD1 (6 bases). V was cut by 5 bases and J by 8 bases, with 9 bases left in between. This CDR3 contains 12 residues. CDR3 sequence (DNA): TGTGCCAGCAGTCAGGGGAAGGAAAAACTGTTTTTT. It is translated as CASSQGKEKLFF.

This clonotype has at least ten counts. The rearrangement joins TRBV29-1 to TRBJ1-3; perhaps TRBD1 as D (6 bases). Between the trimmed V and J ends, which lost 0 bases and 1 base, there was a span of 19 bases. Germline assignment: CDR1 SQVTM and CDR2 ANQGSEA. The CDR3 contains 18 residues. CDR3 amino acids: CSVEDRGGGTWSGNTIYF. In nucleotides, the CDR3 is TGCAGCGTTGAAGATCGTGGGGGAGGGACATGGTCTGGAAACACCATATATTTT.

This clonotype was counted only a few times. This chain links TRBV7-2 with TRBJ2-2; D unresolved. The germline V and J ends were trimmed by 5 bases and 3 bases, with 4 bases remaining between them. In germline, CDR1 is SGHTA, CDR2 FQGNSA. This CDR3 has 12 amino acids. As DNA, the CDR3 is TGTGCCAGCAGCGAGTACACCGGGGAGCTGTTTTTT. Its protein is CASSEYTGELFF.

The J gene is TRBJ1-1, the V gene TRBV7-9; possibly TRBD1 for D (6 bases). Per the germline V gene, CDR1 is SEHNR and CDR2 is FQNEAQ (reference sequence). The CDR3 length is 15 residues. V lost 5 bases to trimming and J lost 1 base, with 14 bases between them. CDR3 nucleotide sequence: TGTGCCAGCAGCACAGGGTCGGGGCCGAACACTGAAGCTTTCTTT. Translation: CASSTGSGPNTEAFF.

In its sample, this clonotype was seen a few times. The V gene is TRBV6-5, the J gene TRBJ1-1; no firm D call. Trimming left V 2 bases short and J 4 bases short, with 8 bases between. The CDR3 is made up of 13 amino acids. The germline V gene encodes CDR1 MNHEY and CDR2 SVGAGI. The CDR3 DNA sequence: TGTGCCAGCAGTTACCCCGCGGGCACTGAAGCTTTCTTT. This codes for CASSYPAGTEAFF.

Details on this clonotype: The conserved phenylalanine or tryptophan normally closing the CDR3 is absent here, so this likely arose from a read error. The rearrangement joins TRBV5-4 to TRBJ1-2; no reliable D call. The germline CDR1 and CDR2 sequences are SGHNT and YYREEE (reference sequence). Trimming took 4 bases from V and 8 from J, leaving 12 bases between them. The CDR3 spans 12 residues. The CDR3 DNA follows: TGTGCCAGCAGCCAAGATCTGGCGGGCTACACCCTC. Protein: CASSQDLAGYTL.

This clonotype was detected many times. V is TRBV6-6 and J is TRBJ1-1; possibly TRBD1 for D (5 bases). The V and J ends lost 1 base and 7 bases respectively, with 7 bases between them. In germline, CDR1 is MNHNY, CDR2 SVGAGI (reference sequence). CDR3 length: 12 amino acids. CDR3 sequence: CASSYWGYEAFF. In DNA, the CDR3 is TGTGCCAGCAGTTACTGGGGGTATGAAGCTTTCTTT.

The chain employs TRBV20-1 and TRBJ2-7; 7 nucleotides agree with TRBD2. Germline V lookup: CDR1 DFQATT, CDR2 SNEGSKA (reference sequence). This CDR3 comprises 17 residues. J was trimmed by 4 bases and V by 1 base; bases with no gene match: 16. The CDR3 nucleotides read TGCAGTGCTAGAGGAGGGTTCCGCCAAGCGGGGTTTTACGAGCAGTACTTC. Translation gives CSARGGFRQAGFYEQYF.

This sequence joins TRBV29-1 and TRBJ1-1, with D hard to call. CDR3 length: 14 amino acids. Per the germline V gene, CDR1 is SQVTM and CDR2 is ANQGSEA. Trimming stripped 4 bases from V and 3 bases from J, with 15 bases between. CDR3 loop: CSVVAGLGHTEAFF. DNA of the CDR3: TGCAGCGTTGTGGCAGGACTCGGTCACACTGAAGCTTTCTTT. Complete variable domain (other parts from reference TRBV29-1 and TRBJ1-1): SAVISQKPSRDICQRGTSLTIQCQVDSQVTMMFWYRQQPGQSLTLIATANQGSEATYESGFVIDKFPISRPNLTFSTLTVSNMSPEDSSIYLCSVVAGLGHTEAFFGQGTRLTVV.

There are many counts of this clonotype. The chain is built from TRBV6-5 and TRBJ1-6; a possible D gene is TRBD1 (5 bases). Germline CDR1 reads MNHEY; CDR2 reads SVGAGI. The length of the CDR3 is 13 residues. Trimming took off 2 bases at V and 11 bases at J, with 10 bases between the two ends. Here the CDR3 reads CASSYEGYPPLHF. The CDR3 coding sequence is TGTGCCAGCAGTTACGAGGGGTACCCACCCCTCCACTTT.

The CDR3 reads CASSPSGQGETQYF. CDR3 bases: TGTGCCAGCAGCCCGTCGGGACAGGGAGAGACCCAGTACTTC. The chain combines TRBV7-9 with TRBJ2-5; 9 bases are a match to TRBD1. CDR1 is SEHNR, CDR2 FQNEAQ, per germline (reference sequence). The J segment lost 4 bases and the V segment lost 5 bases, leaving 5 bases of the junction unmatched. The CDR3 consists of 14 residues.

This clonotype was seen ten or more times. The chain employs TRBV10-3 and TRBJ2-7; TRBD1 aligns across 8 bases. Germline V gives CDR1 ENHRY, CDR2 SYGVKD. Germline trimming cut 5 bases from V and 4 bases from J; bases unmatched to any gene: 10. The CDR3 length is 15 residues. The CDR3 loop is CAISSKDTGGYEQYF. In DNA, the CDR3 is TGTGCCATCAGTTCCAAGGACACAGGGGGTTACGAGCAGTACTTC.

This clonotype appeared many times. This rearrangement joins TRBV5-1 to TRBJ1-1; D possibly corresponds to TRBD1 (6 bases). V lost 0 bases and J 1 base, leaving 13 bases between the germline ends. Germline V gives CDR1 SGHRS, CDR2 YFSETQ. The CDR3 extends over 16 amino acids. As DNA, the CDR3 is TGCGCCAGCAGCTTGGCCCCCCAGGGGAGGAACACTGAAGCTTTCTTT. This gives the protein CASSLAPQGRNTEAFF.

V usage is TRBV7-2 and J usage is TRBJ2-7, with a weak D call TRBD1 (5 bases). Germline V lookup: CDR1 SGHTA, CDR2 FQGNSA. Trimming shortened V by 5 bases and J by 7 bases, and 18 bases separated the two germline ends. The CDR3 contains 14 residues. CDR3 residues: CASSQAPWGAEQYF. Here the CDR3 DNA reads TGTGCCAGCAGCCAGGCCCCCTGGGGCGCGGAGCAGTACTTC.